This T cell receptor (beta chain) comes out of a study of blood T cells in healthy people across ages. Next came a second PCR, run for about 7 to 12 cycles, which used a sample-barcoded 5' primer along with a J-beta primer mix. Each sample provided no less than 2.5 million CDR3-containing paired-end reads. TCRdb reprocessed the 5' RACE reads with MiXCR, giving one entry per CDR3 protein. The sample includes more than 1,400,000 distinct CDR3 sequences, around 42% of them seen just once. There are 12 residues in the CDR3. CDR1 is SQVTM, CDR2 ANQGSEA, per germline. The V gene lost 3 bases and the J gene lost 3 bases, with 8 bases spanning the gap. Points from the study as a whole: Estimates of diversity drawn from one million T cells were considered underestimates. Because sorting was not performed, PBMCs prevented conclusive naive versus antigen-experienced comparison. Comparison with aged donors showed that long-lived donors had more naive CD4+ cells and higher diversity.

This clonotype was counted many times. The antigen is not known. The rearrangement uses TRBV29-1 and TRBJ2-5, with D possibly being TRBD1 (6 bases). Sequencing was done on a sample of blood. This TCR derives from a young woman in good health. CDR3 in amino acids: CSVEAGEETQYF. CDR3 nucleotides: TGCAGCGTTGAGGCAGGGGAAGAGACCCAGTACTTC.